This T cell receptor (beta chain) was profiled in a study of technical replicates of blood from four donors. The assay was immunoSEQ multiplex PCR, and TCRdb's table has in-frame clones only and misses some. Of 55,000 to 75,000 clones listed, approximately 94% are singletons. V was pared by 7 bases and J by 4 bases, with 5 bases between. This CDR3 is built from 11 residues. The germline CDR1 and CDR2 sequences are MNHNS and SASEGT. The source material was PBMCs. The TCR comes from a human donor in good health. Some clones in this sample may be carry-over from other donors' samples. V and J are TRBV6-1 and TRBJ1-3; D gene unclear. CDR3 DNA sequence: TGTGCCAGCAACATGGGAAACACCATATATTTT. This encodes CASNMGNTIYF.